This T cell receptor beta chain was sequenced during a study of blood T cells in healthy people across ages. With a J-beta primer mix and a sample-barcoded 5' primer, a second PCR ran about 6 to 11 cycles. Paired-end reads containing CDR3 totaled no fewer than 2.5 million for each sample. TCRdb re-called the 5' RACE reads with MiXCR, one entry per CDR3 protein. There are 630,000 or so distinct CDR3 sequences in the sample; approximately 29% occur only once, and over 15% lies in the top ten. Study-level results: While age rose, TCR beta diversity per million T cells dropped in a roughly linear way. Unknown CMV status may confound age-related changes in expanded clones.

Every donor gave approximately 10 milliliters of peripheral blood. A remark on this clonotype: The antigen is unknown.

Trimming left V 0 bases short and J 3 bases short, with 13 bases between. The CDR3 is made up of 15 amino acids. Per germline, CDR1 SGHRS and CDR2 YFSETQ. This receptor was obtained from a woman older than 75 in good health. The sample consisted of blood. The chain combines TRBV5-1 with TRBJ2-7; D not resolved. CDR3 region: CASSLGARSSYEQYF. The CDR3 DNA follows: TGCGCCAGCAGCTTGGGGGCGCGGAGCAGCTACGAGCAGTACTTC.